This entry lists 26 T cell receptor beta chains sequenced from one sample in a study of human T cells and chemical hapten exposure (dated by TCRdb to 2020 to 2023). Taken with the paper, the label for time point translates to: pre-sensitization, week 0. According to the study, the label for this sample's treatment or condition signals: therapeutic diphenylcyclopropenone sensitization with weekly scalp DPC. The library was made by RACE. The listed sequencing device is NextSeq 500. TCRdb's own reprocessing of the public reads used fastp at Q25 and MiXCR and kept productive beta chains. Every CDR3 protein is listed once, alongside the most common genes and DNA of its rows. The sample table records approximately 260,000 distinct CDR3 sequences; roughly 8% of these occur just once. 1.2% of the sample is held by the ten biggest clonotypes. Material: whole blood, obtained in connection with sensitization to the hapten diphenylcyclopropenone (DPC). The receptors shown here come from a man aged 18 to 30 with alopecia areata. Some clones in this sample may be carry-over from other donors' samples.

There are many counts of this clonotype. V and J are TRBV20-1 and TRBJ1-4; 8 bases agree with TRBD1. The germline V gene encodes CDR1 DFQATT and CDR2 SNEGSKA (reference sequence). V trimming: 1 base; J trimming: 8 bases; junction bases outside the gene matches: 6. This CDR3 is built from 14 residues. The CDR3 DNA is TGCAGTGCTAGAGCAGGGGGCGATGGAGAAAAACTGTTTTTT. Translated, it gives CSARAGGDGEKLFF.

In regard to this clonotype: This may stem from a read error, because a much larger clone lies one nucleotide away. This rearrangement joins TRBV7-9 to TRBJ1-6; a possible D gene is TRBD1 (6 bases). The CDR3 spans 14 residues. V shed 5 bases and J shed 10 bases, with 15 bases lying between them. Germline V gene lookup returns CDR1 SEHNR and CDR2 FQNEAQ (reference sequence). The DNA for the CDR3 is TGTGCCAGCAGCCTTTGGGGGCGCGAGTCACCCCTCCACTTT. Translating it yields CASSLWGRESPLHF.

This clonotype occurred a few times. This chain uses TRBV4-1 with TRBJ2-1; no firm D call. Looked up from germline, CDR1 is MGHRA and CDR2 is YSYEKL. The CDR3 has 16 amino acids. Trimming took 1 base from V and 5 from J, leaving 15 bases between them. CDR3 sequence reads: CASSQALWGPDNEQFF. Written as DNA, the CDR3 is TGCGCCAGCAGCCAAGCGCTTTGGGGTCCCGACAATGAGCAGTTCTTC.

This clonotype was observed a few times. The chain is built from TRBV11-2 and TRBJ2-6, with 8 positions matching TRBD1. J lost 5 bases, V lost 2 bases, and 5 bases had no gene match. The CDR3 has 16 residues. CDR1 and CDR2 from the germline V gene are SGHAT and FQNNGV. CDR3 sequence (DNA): TGTGCCAGCAGCTTACGGACAGGGATCTGGGCCAACGTCCTGACTTTC. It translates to CASSLRTGIWANVLTF.

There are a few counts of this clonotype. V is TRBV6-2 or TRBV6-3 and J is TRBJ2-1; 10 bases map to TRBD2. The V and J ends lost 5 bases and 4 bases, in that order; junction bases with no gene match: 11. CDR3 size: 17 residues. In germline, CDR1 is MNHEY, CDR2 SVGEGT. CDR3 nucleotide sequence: TGTGCCAGCAGTAAATTAGCGGGGGGTGTTCCTTACAATGAGCAGTTCTTC. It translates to CASSKLAGGVPYNEQFF.

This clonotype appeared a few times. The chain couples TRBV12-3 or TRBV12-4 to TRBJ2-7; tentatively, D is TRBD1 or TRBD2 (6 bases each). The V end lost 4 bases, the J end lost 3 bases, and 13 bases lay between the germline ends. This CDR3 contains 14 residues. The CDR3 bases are TGTGCCAGCAGTTCCGCGGGACAAGGCTACGAGCAGTACGTC. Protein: CASSSAGQGYEQYV.

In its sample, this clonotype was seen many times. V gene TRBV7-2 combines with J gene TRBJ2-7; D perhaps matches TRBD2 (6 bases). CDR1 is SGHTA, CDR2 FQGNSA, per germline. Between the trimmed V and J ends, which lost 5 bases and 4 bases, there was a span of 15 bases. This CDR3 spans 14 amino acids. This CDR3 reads CASSPGGGHYEQYF. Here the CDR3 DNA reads TGTGCCAGCAGCCCTGGTGGAGGGCATTACGAGCAGTACTTC.

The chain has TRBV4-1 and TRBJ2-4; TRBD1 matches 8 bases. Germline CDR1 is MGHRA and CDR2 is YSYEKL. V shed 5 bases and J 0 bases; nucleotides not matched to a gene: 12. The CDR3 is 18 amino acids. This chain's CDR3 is CASSGRVLQGGAKNIQYF. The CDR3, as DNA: TGCGCCAGCAGCGGTCGTGTATTACAGGGGGGAGCCAAAAACATTCAGTACTTC.

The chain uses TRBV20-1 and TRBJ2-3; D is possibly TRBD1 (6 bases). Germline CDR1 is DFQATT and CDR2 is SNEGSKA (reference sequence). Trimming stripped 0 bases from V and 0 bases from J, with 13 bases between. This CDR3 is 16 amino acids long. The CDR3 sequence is CSAREDRPFSTDTQYF. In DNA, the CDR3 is TGCAGTGCTAGAGAAGACAGGCCTTTTAGCACAGATACGCAGTATTTT.

CDR3 protein: CASSAKWDQPQHF. In nucleotides, the CDR3 is TGCGCCAGCAGTGCCAAGTGGGATCAGCCCCAGCATTTT. The rearrangement joins TRBV10-2 to TRBJ1-5; D remains ambiguous. Deletions cut 4 bases from V and 5 bases from J, with 9 bases between. The germline V gene encodes CDR1 WSHSY and CDR2 SAAADI. This CDR3 is built from 13 residues.

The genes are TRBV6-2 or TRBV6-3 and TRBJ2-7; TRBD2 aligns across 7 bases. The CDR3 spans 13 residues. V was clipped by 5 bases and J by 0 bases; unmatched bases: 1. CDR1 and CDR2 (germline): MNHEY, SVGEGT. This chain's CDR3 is CASSRGSSYEQYF. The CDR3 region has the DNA TGTGCCAGCAGTCGCGGGAGCTCCTACGAGCAGTACTTC.

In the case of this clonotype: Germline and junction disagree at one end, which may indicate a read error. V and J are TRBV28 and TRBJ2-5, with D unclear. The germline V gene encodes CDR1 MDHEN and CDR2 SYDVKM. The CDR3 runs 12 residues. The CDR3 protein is CATTSNQESQYF. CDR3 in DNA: TGTGCCACCACATCCAACCAAGAGAGCCAGTACTTC.

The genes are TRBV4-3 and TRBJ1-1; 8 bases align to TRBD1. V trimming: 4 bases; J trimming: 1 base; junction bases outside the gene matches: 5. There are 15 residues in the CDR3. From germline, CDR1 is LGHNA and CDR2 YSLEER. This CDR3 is CASSPSGGPNTEAFF. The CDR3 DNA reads TGCGCCAGCAGCCCCTCAGGGGGCCCGAACACTGAAGCTTTCTTT.

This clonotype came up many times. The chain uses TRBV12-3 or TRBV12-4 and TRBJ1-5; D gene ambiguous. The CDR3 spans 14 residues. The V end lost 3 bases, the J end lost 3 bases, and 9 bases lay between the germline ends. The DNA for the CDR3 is TGTGCCAGCAGTTTCTCCCGTAACAATCAGCCCCAGCATTTT. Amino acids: CASSFSRNNQPQHF.

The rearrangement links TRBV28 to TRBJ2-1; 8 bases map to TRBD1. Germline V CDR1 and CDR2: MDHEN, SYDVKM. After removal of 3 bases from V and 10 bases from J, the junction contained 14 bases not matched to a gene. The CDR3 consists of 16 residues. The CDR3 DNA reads TGTGCCAGCAGTTTTCGTAGATTGGGACAGGAGCCGGAGCAGTTCTTC. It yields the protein CASSFRRLGQEPEQFF. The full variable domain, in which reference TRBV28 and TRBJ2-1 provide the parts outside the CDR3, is DVKVTQSSRYLVKRTGEKVFLECVQDMDHENMFWYRQDPGLGLRLIYFSYDVKMKEKGDIPEGYSVSREKKERFSLILESASTNQTSMYLCASSFRRLGQEPEQFFGPGTRLTVL.

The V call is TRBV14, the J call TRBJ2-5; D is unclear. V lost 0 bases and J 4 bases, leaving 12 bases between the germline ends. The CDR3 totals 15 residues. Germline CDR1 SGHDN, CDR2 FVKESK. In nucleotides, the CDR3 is TGTGCCAGCAGCCAAGAGATGGTGTTGGTAGAGACCCAGTACTTC. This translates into CASSQEMVLVETQYF.

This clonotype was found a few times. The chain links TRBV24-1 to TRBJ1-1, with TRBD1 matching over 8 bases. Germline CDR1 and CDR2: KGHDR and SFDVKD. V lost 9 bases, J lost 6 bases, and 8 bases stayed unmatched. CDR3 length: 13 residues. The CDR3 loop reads CATVDREDAEAFF. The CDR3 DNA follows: TGTGCCACCGTGGACAGGGAGGACGCTGAAGCTTTCTTT.

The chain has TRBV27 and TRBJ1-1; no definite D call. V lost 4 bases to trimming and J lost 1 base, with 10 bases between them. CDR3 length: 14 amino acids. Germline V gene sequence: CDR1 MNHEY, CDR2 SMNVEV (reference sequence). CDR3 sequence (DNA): TGTGCCAGCAGTTCAGGTCAGACGAACACTGAAGCTTTCTTT. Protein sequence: CASSSGQTNTEAFF.

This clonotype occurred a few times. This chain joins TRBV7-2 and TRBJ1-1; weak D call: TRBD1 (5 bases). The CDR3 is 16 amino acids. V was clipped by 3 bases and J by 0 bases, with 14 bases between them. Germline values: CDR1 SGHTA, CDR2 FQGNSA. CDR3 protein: CASSFSQGFMNTEAFF. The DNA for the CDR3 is TGTGCCAGCAGCTTCTCCCAGGGTTTCATGAACACTGAAGCTTTCTTT.

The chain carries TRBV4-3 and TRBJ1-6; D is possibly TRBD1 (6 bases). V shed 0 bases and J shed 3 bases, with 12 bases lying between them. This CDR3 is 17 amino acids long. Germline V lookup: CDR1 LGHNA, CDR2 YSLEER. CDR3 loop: CASSQEFRTVYNSPLHF. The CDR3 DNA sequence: TGCGCCAGCAGCCAAGAGTTCAGGACAGTCTATAATTCACCCCTCCACTTT.

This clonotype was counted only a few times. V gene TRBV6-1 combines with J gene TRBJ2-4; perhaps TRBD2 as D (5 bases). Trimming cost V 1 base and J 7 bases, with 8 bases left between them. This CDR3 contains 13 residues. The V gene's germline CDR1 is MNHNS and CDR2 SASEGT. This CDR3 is CASSEGETNIQYF. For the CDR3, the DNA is TGTGCCAGCAGTGAAGGGGAGACTAACATTCAGTACTTC.

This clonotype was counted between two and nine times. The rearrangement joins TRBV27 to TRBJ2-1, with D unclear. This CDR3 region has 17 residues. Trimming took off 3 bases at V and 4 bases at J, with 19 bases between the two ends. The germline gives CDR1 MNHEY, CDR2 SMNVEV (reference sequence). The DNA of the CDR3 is TGTGCCAGCAGTTTGCGGACGGATTTAAACCCTTACAATGAGCAGTTCTTC. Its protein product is CASSLRTDLNPYNEQFF.

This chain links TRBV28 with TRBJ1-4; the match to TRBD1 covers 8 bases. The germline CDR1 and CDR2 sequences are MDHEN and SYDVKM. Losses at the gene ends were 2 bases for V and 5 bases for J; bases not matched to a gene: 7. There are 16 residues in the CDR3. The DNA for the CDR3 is TGTGCCAGCAGTTTACGTGGGACAGGCGAAAATGAAAAACTGTTTTTT. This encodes CASSLRGTGENEKLFF.

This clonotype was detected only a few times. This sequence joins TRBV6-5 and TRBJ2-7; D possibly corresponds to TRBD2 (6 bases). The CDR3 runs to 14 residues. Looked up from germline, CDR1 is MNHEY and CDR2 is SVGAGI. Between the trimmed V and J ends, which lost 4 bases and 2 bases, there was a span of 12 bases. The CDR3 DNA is TGTGCCAGCAGTTCCAGCCCGGGGGCCTACGAGCAGTACTTC. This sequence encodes CASSSSPGAYEQYF.

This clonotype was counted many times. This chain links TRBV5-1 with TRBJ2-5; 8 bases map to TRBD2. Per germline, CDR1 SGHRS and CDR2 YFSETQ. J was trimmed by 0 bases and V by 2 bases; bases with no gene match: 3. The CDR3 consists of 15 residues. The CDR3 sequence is CASSLGGGYQETQYF. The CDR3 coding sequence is TGCGCCAGCAGCTTAGGCGGGGGGTACCAAGAGACCCAGTACTTC. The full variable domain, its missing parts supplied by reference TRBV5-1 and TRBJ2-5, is KAGVTQTPRYLIKTRGQQVTLSCSPISGHRSVSWYQQTPGQGLQFLFEYFSETQRNKGNFPGRFSGRQFSNSRSEMNVSTLELGDSALYLCASSLGGGYQETQYFGPGTRLLVL.

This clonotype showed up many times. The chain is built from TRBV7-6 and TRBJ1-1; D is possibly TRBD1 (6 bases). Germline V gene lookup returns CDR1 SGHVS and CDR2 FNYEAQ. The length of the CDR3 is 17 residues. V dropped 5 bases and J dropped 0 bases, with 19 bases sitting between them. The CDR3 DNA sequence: TGTGCCAGCAGCCCCCGGAGGGGGAGCGGCGTGAACACTGAAGCTTTCTTT. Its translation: CASSPRRGSGVNTEAFF.